The 6 T cell receptor beta chains below were found in one sample sequenced in a study of T cell responses to AZD1222 COVID-19 vaccine. Libraries were prepared by immunoSEQ multiplex PCR; TCRdb keeps only in-frame clonotypes and omits some of them. The sample shows tens of thousands of clones, around 84% of them seen only once. The sequencing here drew on peripheral blood, taken on day 0 of AZD1222 vaccination. Receptor source: an adult in good health.

The chain employs TRBV5-1 and TRBJ1-1; D is unclear. This CDR3 is built from 17 residues. Trimming removed 4 bases at V and 5 bases at J, with 24 bases between. Germline V lookup: CDR1 SGHRS, CDR2 YFSETQ. For the CDR3, the DNA is TGCGCCAGCAGCCGTACCGTCGGGAGGCAGGCCGGGACTGAAGCTTTCTTT. Its protein product is CASSRTVGRQAGTEAFF.

The chain carries TRBV19 and TRBJ1-2; no clear D gene. This CDR3 spans 13 amino acids. Trimming stripped 8 bases from V and 7 bases from J, with 17 bases between. Germline assignment: CDR1 LNHDA and CDR2 SQIVND (reference sequence). CDR3 amino acids: CASALRRAGGYTF. CDR3 coding DNA: TGTGCCAGTGCGCTCCGGCGGGCCGGTGGCTACACCTTC.

In its sample, this clone was seen a few times. The chain recombines TRBV6-5 with TRBJ2-5; TRBD2 matches 9 bases. The CDR3 sequence is 15 residues long. Germline V CDR1 and CDR2: MNHEY, SVGAGI. The trim removed 2 bases at V and 0 bases at J, leaving 1 base unmatched. CDR3: CASSYAGGYQETQYF. The CDR3 region has the DNA TGTGCCAGCAGTTACGCGGGGGGGTACCAAGAGACCCAGTACTTC.

V and J are TRBV4-2 and TRBJ1-2, with D uncertain. Between the trimmed V and J ends, which lost 0 bases and 3 bases, there was a span of 8 bases. The CDR3 consists of 14 residues. Germline CDR1 is LGHNA and CDR2 is YNFKEQ. Here the CDR3 DNA reads TGTGCCAGCAGCCAAGAGGCCGGAGACTATGGCTACACCTTC. Protein product: CASSQEAGDYGYTF.

This chain uses TRBV6-2 or TRBV6-3 with TRBJ2-1, with D perhaps matching TRBD1 (6 bases). V was pared by 4 bases and J by 5 bases, with 12 bases between. The germline CDR1 and CDR2 sequences are MNHEY and SVGEGT. There are 14 residues in the CDR3. The CDR3 loop is CASSSGTPNNEQFF. The CDR3 region has the DNA TGTGCCAGCAGTTCCGGGACACCAAACAATGAGCAGTTCTTC.

This clone was observed once. The rearrangement links TRBV6-5 to TRBJ2-7, with TRBD1 matching 7 bases. V trimming: 7 bases; J trimming: 2 bases; junction bases outside the gene matches: 11. The CDR3 covers 15 residues. The germline V gene has CDR1 MNHEY and CDR2 SVGAGI. The CDR3 DNA is TGTGCCAGCACTGCCGACAGGGATTCCCCCTACGAGCAGTACTTC. Protein sequence: CASTADRDSPYEQYF.